Presented here are 32 T cell receptor beta chains from one specimen sequenced in a study of a mutant IDH1 vaccine in newly diagnosed glioma. Time point given: baseline, week 1 (first vaccination visit). The treatment is: pre-vaccination baseline after standard-of-care therapy. Repertoires were generated with immunoSEQ multiplex PCR, while TCRdb's copy carries only in-frame clones and drops some. This sample has some 19,000 clones, with approximately 86% found just once. Sequencing was performed on PBMCs, taken from a glioma patient treated with radiotherapy, temozolomide or both. Receptor source: a middle-aged man with glioma.

J is TRBJ1-1 and V is TRBV2; maybe TRBD1 (5 bases). This CDR3 is 16 amino acids long. Trimming took 1 base from V and 1 from J, leaving 13 bases between them. CDR1 is SNHLY and CDR2 is FYNNEI in the germline V gene. CDR3 loop: CASSEVADRRNTEAFF. The CDR3 nucleotides are TGTGCCAGCAGTGAAGTGGCAGACAGACGGAACACTGAAGCTTTCTTT.

The table lists this clone with a count of one. The chain has TRBV6-1 and TRBJ1-5; no reliable D call. The germline V gene has CDR1 MNHNS and CDR2 SASEGT. The CDR3 consists of 20 residues. V was trimmed by 0 bases and J by 2 bases, leaving 23 bases between them. The CDR3 DNA sequence: TGTGCCAGCAGTGAAGCGGTAGGATCTGGCCTGGCGCTCGGCAATCAGCCCCAGCATTTT. It yields the protein CASSEAVGSGLALGNQPQHF.

The chain has TRBV9 and TRBJ2-1; 8 bases align to TRBD2. This CDR3 is 19 amino acids long. After removal of 0 bases from V and 7 bases from J, the junction contained 18 bases not matched to a gene. The germline CDR1 and CDR2 sequences are SGDLS and YYNGEE. The CDR3 DNA reads TGTGCCAGCAGCGTAGCAGGAGGAGCGGGGGCTTTCATCGGGAATGAGCAGTTCTTC. This translates into CASSVAGGAGAFIGNEQFF.

This clone was found once. The CDR3 loop is CASTGTSGSAKNIQYF. The CDR3 region has the DNA TGTGCCAGCACGGGGACTAGCGGGAGCGCCAAAAACATTCAGTACTTC. The rearrangement joins TRBV25-1 to TRBJ2-4, with 14 bases identical to TRBD2. This CDR3 spans 16 amino acids. V shed 7 bases, J shed 1 base, and the junction held 3 bases outside the gene matches. Germline V gene sequence: CDR1 MGHDK, CDR2 SYGVNS.

The V call is TRBV5-4, the J call TRBJ1-3, with 7 positions matching TRBD1. Germline loops: CDR1 SGHNT, CDR2 YYREEE (reference sequence). The CDR3 runs to 17 residues. J lost 0 bases, V lost 1 base, and 7 bases had no gene match. CDR3 sequence: CASSLKGTVSSGNTIYF. CDR3 in DNA: TGTGCCAGCAGCTTGAAAGGGACAGTGAGCTCTGGAAACACCATATATTTT.

The J gene is TRBJ1-5, the V gene TRBV2, with 7 positions matching TRBD1. CDR1 is SNHLY, CDR2 FYNNEI, per germline. The length of the CDR3 is 15 residues. The J segment lost 0 bases and the V segment lost 8 bases, leaving 7 bases of the junction unmatched. This CDR3 reads CASDKDRASNQPQHF. The DNA for the CDR3 is TGTGCCAGCGACAAAGACAGGGCTAGCAATCAGCCCCAGCATTTT.

The chain is built from TRBV11-2 and TRBJ2-4; D is perhaps TRBD2 (5 bases). The germline V and J ends were trimmed by 8 bases and 8 bases, with 10 bases remaining between them. The CDR3 is 11 amino acids. The germline CDR1 and CDR2 sequences are SGHAT and FQNNGV. CDR3 nucleotides: TGTGCCAGCGGGGAGAGGGACATTCAGTACTTC. This translates into CASGERDIQYF.

In the case of this clone: The junction differs from germline at one of its ends, possibly a read error. The chain is built from TRBV6-1 and TRBJ1-5, with 10 bases identical to TRBD1. CDR3 length: 15 residues. CDR1 and CDR2 (germline): MNHNS, SASEGT. The DNA of the CDR3 is TGTGCCAGCAGGGAAGGGACAGGGGACAATCAGCCCCAGCATTTT. It yields the protein CASREGTGDNQPQHF.

The chain combines TRBV5-6 with TRBJ1-4; D perhaps matches TRBD1 (5 bases). V lost 0 bases and J lost 6, with 12 bases in between. Looked up from germline, CDR1 is SGHDT and CDR2 is YYEEEE. The CDR3 covers 15 residues. The CDR3, as DNA: TGTGCCAGCAGCTTGGGGAGGGGTGTTTATGAAAAACTGTTTTTT. This codes for CASSLGRGVYEKLFF.

This chain connects TRBV6-5 to TRBJ1-5; 9 bases align to TRBD1. CDR1 is MNHEY and CDR2 is SVGAGI in the germline V gene. This CDR3 comprises 15 residues. V was clipped by 6 bases and J by 4 bases; unmatched bases: 7. In DNA form, the CDR3 reads TGTGCCAGCAGCCTTGGACAGGGGTCGAATCAGCCCCAGCATTTT. The encoded protein is CASSLGQGSNQPQHF.

This chain uses TRBV19 with TRBJ2-6, with 7 bases aligning to TRBD1. V lost 6 bases, J lost 4 bases, and 9 bases stayed unmatched. The length of the CDR3 is 16 residues. Germline CDR1 and CDR2: LNHDA and SQIVND (reference sequence). The CDR3 loop is CASRSNTGVGANVLTF. DNA of the CDR3: TGTGCCAGTAGATCAAACACAGGGGTCGGGGCCAACGTCCTGACTTTC.

J is TRBJ1-3 and V is TRBV28, with D unclear. CDR3 length: 15 amino acids. Germline CDR1 MDHEN, CDR2 SYDVKM. The ends were cut back, 3 bases at V and 0 bases at J, with 9 bases in the middle. The CDR3 region is CASSFRGYSGNTIYF. CDR3 sequence (DNA): TGTGCCAGCAGTTTTCGGGGTTACTCTGGAAACACCATATATTTT.

The chain links TRBV19 to TRBJ1-5; 7 bases match TRBD1. Germline V gene data show CDR1 as LNHDA and CDR2 as SQIVND (reference sequence). The CDR3 sequence is 14 residues long. J lost 1 base, V lost 7 bases, and 4 bases had no gene match. The CDR3 DNA follows: TGTGCCAGTACCCCGGGACAGAGCAATCAGCCCCAGCATTTT. This encodes CASTPGQSNQPQHF.

V gene TRBV20-1 combines with J gene TRBJ1-4; D is ambiguous. The germline gives CDR1 DFQATT, CDR2 SNEGSKA (reference sequence). The CDR3 runs to 11 residues. Trimming pared 5 bases from V and 5 bases from J, leaving 6 bases between. In nucleotides, the CDR3 is TGCAGTGCTCACTTCAATGAAAAACTGTTTTTT. Encoded protein: CSAHFNEKLFF.

The chain couples TRBV4-1 to TRBJ2-3, with 7 bases that match TRBD2. The V gene's germline CDR1 is MGHRA and CDR2 YSYEKL. J lost 2 bases, V lost 2 bases, and 7 bases had no gene match. The CDR3 has 16 amino acids. The CDR3 coding sequence is TGCGCCAGCAGCCAATCACTAGCGCCAAACACAGATACGCAGTATTTT. Protein sequence: CASSQSLAPNTDTQYF.

The V gene is TRBV30, the J gene TRBJ1-2; no clear D gene. This CDR3 region has 13 residues. The germline V gene encodes CDR1 GTSNPN and CDR2 SVGIG (reference sequence). V was pared by 3 bases and J by 0 bases, with 8 bases between. CDR3 sequence: CAWRREANYGYTF. The DNA for the CDR3 is TGTGCCTGGAGGAGGGAAGCTAACTATGGCTACACCTTC.

The chain employs TRBV29-1 and TRBJ1-5; D unclear. This CDR3 has 14 amino acids. V lost 6 bases, J lost 4 bases, and 16 bases lay in between. Per the germline V gene, CDR1 is SQVTM and CDR2 is ANQGSEA. In DNA form, the CDR3 reads TGCAGCGTGACGACGGGAAGTGCAAATCAGCCCCAGCATTTT. This encodes CSVTTGSANQPQHF.

V gene TRBV2 combines with J gene TRBJ1-5; 7 bases fit TRBD1. The CDR3 extends over 14 amino acids. J was trimmed by 6 bases and V by 5 bases; bases with no gene match: 7. Germline-derived CDR1 and CDR2 are SNHLY and FYNNEI. CDR3 DNA sequence: TGTGCCAGCAGTCCTAAACAGGGGTCTCAGCCCCAGCATTTT. Translation gives CASSPKQGSQPQHF.

The J gene is TRBJ1-3, the V gene TRBV30; the D gene is possibly TRBD1 (5 bases). The germline V gene has CDR1 GTSNPN and CDR2 SVGIG (reference sequence). The CDR3 is 12 amino acids. As DNA, the CDR3 is TGTTCAGGGCGGTCCTCTGGAAACACCATATATTTT. As protein: CSGRSSGNTIYF.

The gene calls are TRBV28 and TRBJ1-1, with 7 bases that match TRBD1. The V segment lost 4 bases and the J segment 4 bases; nucleotides outside the gene matches: 12. This CDR3 has 16 residues. Germline assignment: CDR1 MDHEN and CDR2 SYDVKM. The CDR3 DNA follows: TGTGCCAGCAGTTCCCATCGTGCAGGGGGGAGCACTGAAGCTTTCTTT. Its translation: CASSSHRAGGSTEAFF.

This chain uses TRBV29-1 with TRBJ2-7; D may be TRBD1 (5 bases). With 6 bases removed from V and 3 bases from J, the gap between germline ends came to 9 bases. CDR3 length: 11 residues. In germline, CDR1 is SQVTM, CDR2 ANQGSEA. Here the CDR3 reads CSVATGYEQYV. The CDR3 bases are TGCAGCGTCGCCACAGGCTACGAGCAGTACGTC.

The chain has TRBV30 and TRBJ1-5; D call uncertain. V was cut by 2 bases and J by 1 base, with 12 bases left in between. The CDR3 runs 15 residues. CDR1 and CDR2 from the germline V gene are GTSNPN and SVGIG (reference sequence). CDR3 nucleotides: TGTGCCTGGAGTAAACCCCCGTGGAGCAATCAGCCCCAGCATTTT. Translating it yields CAWSKPPWSNQPQHF.

The chain combines TRBV4-1 with TRBJ1-5; D gene uncertain. Germline V gene lookup returns CDR1 MGHRA and CDR2 YSYEKL. The CDR3 extends over 18 amino acids. Trimming stripped 2 bases from V and 3 bases from J, with 20 bases between. The CDR3 here is CASSQLDMGFGANQPQHF. Written as DNA, the CDR3 is TGCGCCAGCAGCCAACTAGATATGGGATTCGGAGCCAATCAGCCCCAGCATTTT.

J is TRBJ1-1 and V is TRBV5-1; D is uncertain. Trimming cost V 6 bases and J 3 bases, with 21 bases left between them. The CDR3 has 16 amino acids. CDR1 is SGHRS and CDR2 is YFSETQ in the germline V gene. For the CDR3, the DNA is TGCGCCAGCACCCAAAACGGACCCAACGCTGACACTGAAGCTTTCTTT. Protein product: CASTQNGPNADTEAFF.

The V gene is TRBV5-1, the J gene TRBJ2-1; 14 bases agree with TRBD2. This CDR3 is built from 16 residues. Germline CDR1 and CDR2: SGHRS and YFSETQ. Trimming cost V 0 bases and J 8 bases; bases outside gene matches: 4. The CDR3 protein is CASSLAGTSGGYEQFF. The CDR3 bases are TGCGCCAGCAGCTTGGCCGGGACTAGCGGGGGTTATGAGCAGTTCTTC.

This chain joins TRBV5-6 and TRBJ2-7; D gene ambiguous. This CDR3 is built from 13 residues. Germline V CDR1 and CDR2: SGHDT, YYEEEE. V was pared by 4 bases and J by 6 bases, with 14 bases between. CDR3 in amino acids: CASSLNSLGEQYV. In DNA, the CDR3 is TGTGCCAGCAGCCTCAACAGCCTGGGCGAGCAGTACGTC.

This clone was found a few times. The chain recombines TRBV5-6 with TRBJ2-7, with 12 bases fitting TRBD2. The germline CDR1 and CDR2 sequences are SGHDT and YYEEEE. J lost 3 bases, V lost 4 bases, and 14 bases had no gene match. The CDR3 covers 18 residues. CDR3 region: CASSLLTSGSQPFYEQYF. As DNA, the CDR3 is TGTGCCAGCAGCCTTCTGACTAGCGGGAGCCAGCCCTTCTACGAGCAGTACTTC.

The CDR3 loop is CASSLGPRSGNTIYF. CDR3 in DNA: TGCGCCAGCAGCTTGGGGCCCCGCTCTGGAAACACCATATATTTT. The chain couples TRBV5-1 to TRBJ1-3, with D unclear. The CDR3 totals 15 residues. Trimming removed 0 bases from V and 0 bases from J, with 7 bases in between. CDR1 and CDR2 from the germline V gene are SGHRS and YFSETQ.

The rearrangement links TRBV9 to TRBJ2-3; either TRBD1 or TRBD2 may fit D (5 bases each). Germline V gene data show CDR1 as SGDLS and CDR2 as YYNGEE. V was trimmed by 0 bases and J by 8 bases, leaving 13 bases between them. The CDR3 extends over 14 amino acids. CDR3 protein: CASSVEGAGGTQYF. The CDR3 coding sequence is TGTGCCAGCAGCGTAGAAGGGGCAGGAGGTACGCAGTATTTT.

The rearrangement links TRBV6-1 to TRBJ2-3; no firm D call. With 6 bases removed from V and 1 base from J, the gap between germline ends came to 11 bases. CDR3 length: 14 residues. Germline V lookup: CDR1 MNHNS, CDR2 SASEGT. The DNA of the CDR3 is TGTGCCAGCAGCCCCTTATACCGCACAGATACGCAGTATTTT. It translates to CASSPLYRTDTQYF.

The chain recombines TRBV5-1 with TRBJ1-1; 7 nucleotides match TRBD1. The CDR3 spans 14 residues. Germline V lookup: CDR1 SGHRS, CDR2 YFSETQ. V was pared by 4 bases and J by 6 bases, with 9 bases of the junction left unmatched. CDR3 bases: TGCGCCAGCAGCGAATACAGGGGCGTAGCTGAAGCTTTCTTT. Protein sequence: CASSEYRGVAEAFF.

The chain carries TRBV19 and TRBJ1-5, with TRBD1 as a possible D gene (6 bases). V dropped 3 bases and J dropped 5 bases, with 14 bases sitting between them. Germline V lookup: CDR1 LNHDA, CDR2 SQIVND (reference sequence). The CDR3 sequence is 15 residues long. CDR3 amino acids: CASSITGGGDQPQHF. The CDR3, as DNA: TGTGCCAGTAGTATCACCGGAGGGGGGGATCAGCCCCAGCATTTT.